What follows are 29 T cell receptor beta chains derived from one specimen sequenced in a study of T cells in Graves' hyperthyroidism and ophthalmopathy. Amplified regions were TCR beta CDR3 sequences from RNA transcripts. HTBI primers drove first-round RT-PCR of the TCR CDR3. TCRdb redid the calling of the multiplex PCR reads with MiXCR, one entry per CDR3 protein. The sample yields hundreds of thousands of distinct CDR3 sequences, roughly 20% seen once. What was sequenced was blood. The source is a man aged 25-45 years with Graves' ophthalmopathy.

This clonotype was detected many times. V and J are TRBV24-1 and TRBJ2-7; D is perhaps TRBD1 (5 bases). The length of the CDR3 is 17 residues. The germline V and J ends were trimmed by 1 base and 3 bases, with 18 bases remaining between them. Germline assignment: CDR1 KGHDR and CDR2 SFDVKD. CDR3 region: CATSDLALAGIIYEQYF. CDR3 nucleotides: TGTGCCACCAGTGATTTAGCACTGGCAGGGATAATCTACGAGCAGTACTTC.

This clonotype was counted ten times or more. The rearrangement links TRBV28 to TRBJ2-7; TRBD1 agrees at 7 bases. The junction had 10 bases not matched to a gene; V was cut back by 5 bases and J by 9 bases. Per germline, CDR1 MDHEN and CDR2 SYDVKM. The CDR3 runs 13 residues. CDR3 nucleotides: TGTGCCAGCAGTCTTACCCAACAGGGGCCGCAGTACTTC. Its protein is CASSLTQQGPQYF.

At least ten counts were recorded for this clonotype. The gene calls are TRBV28 and TRBJ2-1; 7 bases align to TRBD1. Germline CDR1 and CDR2: MDHEN and SYDVKM. The CDR3 is made up of 16 amino acids. V gave up 2 bases and J gave up 6 bases; unmatched junction bases: 10. The CDR3 DNA reads as TGTGCCAGCAGTTTACCCGACAGGGAGCCTACCAATGAGCAGTTCTTC. Residues: CASSLPDREPTNEQFF.

This clonotype was detected only a few times. For the CDR3, the DNA is TGTGCCAGCAGTTTCTCGGGGCTGGCTGAAGCTTTCTTT. It yields the protein CASSFSGLAEAFF. This chain links TRBV12-3 or TRBV12-4 with TRBJ1-1; possible D gene TRBD1, 5 bases. V was cut by 3 bases and J by 6 bases, with 11 bases left in between. The CDR3 covers 13 residues.

This chain uses TRBV3-1 with TRBJ2-3; TRBD2 matches at 13 bases. V shed 3 bases, J shed 0 bases, and the junction held 18 bases outside the gene matches. Germline V CDR1 and CDR2: LGHDT, YNNKEL (reference sequence). This CDR3 has 22 amino acids. The DNA for the CDR3 is TGTGCCAGCAGCCATCCCGGACTAGCGGGAGATGAAGGACAGAAGAGCACAGATACGCAGTATTTT. Residues: CASSHPGLAGDEGQKSTDTQYF.

This clonotype turned up a few times. The chain couples TRBV4-1 to TRBJ2-1, with 7 bases fitting TRBD1. V was pared by 4 bases and J by 5 bases, with 11 bases of the junction left unmatched. Germline V gives CDR1 MGHRA, CDR2 YSYEKL. This CDR3 spans 16 amino acids. The CDR3 loop is CASSLPPGQNNNEQFF. The CDR3 DNA follows: TGCGCCAGCAGCCTTCCACCGGGACAGAATAACAATGAGCAGTTCTTC.

The chain carries TRBV5-1 and TRBJ2-7; 13 nucleotides match TRBD2. The V gene end was trimmed by 0 bases and the J gene end by 1 base; junction bases not matched to a gene: 1. Germline assignment: CDR1 SGHRS and CDR2 YFSETQ. The CDR3 sequence is 16 residues long. The CDR3 DNA follows: TGCGCCAGCAGCTTGGTACTAGCGGGAGGGTCCTACGAGCAGTACTTC. Translation gives CASSLVLAGGSYEQYF.

The chain carries TRBV7-8 and TRBJ2-5; D is unclear. The CDR3 totals 15 residues. CDR1 and CDR2 (germline): SGHVS, FQNEAQ. The V end was cut by 4 bases, the J end by 3 bases, with 15 bases between. The CDR3 bases are TGTGCCAGCAGCTCAGTCATTTCAGAAAAAGAGACCCAGTACTTC. Encoded protein: CASSSVISEKETQYF.

This clonotype was counted at least ten times. V usage is TRBV12-3 or TRBV12-4 and J usage is TRBJ2-3; 9 nucleotides agree with TRBD1. The CDR3 spans 15 residues. The V segment lost 6 bases and the J segment 5 bases; nucleotides outside the gene matches: 9. CDR3 sequence reads: CASSKDRGKGDTQYF. In DNA, the CDR3 is TGTGCCAGCAGCAAAGACAGGGGGAAAGGAGATACGCAGTATTTT.

The V and J genes are TRBV28 and TRBJ1-5; D not certain. CDR3 length equals 13 residues. V lost 3 bases to trimming and J lost 3 bases, with 6 bases between them. Germline V gene data show CDR1 as MDHEN and CDR2 as SYDVKM. CDR3 sequence (DNA): TGTGCCAGCAGTTTCGCGTCCAATCAGCCCCAGCATTTT. It codes for CASSFASNQPQHF.

In its sample, this clonotype was seen many times. The V and J genes are TRBV12-3 or TRBV12-4 and TRBJ1-6; 7 bases are shared with TRBD1. With V trimmed by 4 bases and J by 6 bases, 6 bases remained unmatched. The CDR3 is 15 amino acids. CDR3 region: CASSSAGTVNSPLHF. CDR3 bases: TGTGCCAGCAGTTCCGCCGGGACAGTTAATTCACCCCTCCACTTT.

This clonotype was seen ten or more times. The chain links TRBV7-8 to TRBJ2-1; a weak D match, TRBD2 (6 bases). This CDR3 has 16 amino acids. Looked up from germline, CDR1 is SGHVS and CDR2 is FQNEAQ. V lost 4 bases and J 0 bases, leaving 13 bases between the germline ends. DNA of the CDR3: TGTGCCAGCAGCTCTCCCGGGAGTTACTCCTACAATGAGCAGTTCTTC. Its translation: CASSSPGSYSYNEQFF. Full variable domain (missing parts from reference TRBV7-8 and TRBJ2-1): GAGVSQSPRYKVAKRGQDVALRCDPISGHVSLFWYQQALGQGPEFLTYFQNEAQLDKSGLPSDRFFAERPEGSVSTLKIQRTQQEDSAVYLCASSSPGSYSYNEQFFGPGTRLTVL.

This clonotype was seen more than once but under ten times. The V call is TRBV4-3, the J call TRBJ1-6; no clear D gene. The V gene's germline CDR1 is LGHNA and CDR2 YSLEER. V was shortened by 0 bases and J by 8 bases, with 20 bases between the two germline ends. This CDR3 spans 18 amino acids. The CDR3 loop is CASSQDWQAPRQDSPLHF. The CDR3, as DNA: TGCGCCAGCAGCCAAGATTGGCAGGCCCCCCGTCAGGATTCACCCCTCCACTTT.

This clonotype was found many times. V gene TRBV2 combines with J gene TRBJ2-7; D is uncertain. From germline, CDR1 is SNHLY and CDR2 FYNNEI. CDR3 length: 13 residues. V dropped 7 bases and J dropped 0 bases, with 10 bases sitting between them. The CDR3 DNA sequence: TGTGCCAGCATTGGTTTTTTCTCCTACGAGCAGTACTTC. Protein: CASIGFFSYEQYF.

The chain is built from TRBV27 and TRBJ1-1; the match to TRBD1 covers 8 bases. Germline V gene lookup returns CDR1 MNHEY and CDR2 SMNVEV (reference sequence). The CDR3 is 14 residues long. V lost 4 bases, J lost 6 bases, and 7 bases stayed unmatched. CDR3 loop: CASSSDRETAEAFF. Here the CDR3 DNA reads TGTGCCAGCAGTTCGGACAGGGAGACGGCTGAAGCTTTCTTT.

This clonotype has ten or more counts. The chain's CDR3 is CATVLGYYGYTF. The CDR3 bases are TGTGCCACCGTACTGGGGTACTATGGCTACACCTTC. V is TRBV30 and J is TRBJ1-2, with unresolved D. Germline loops: CDR1 GTSNPN, CDR2 SVGIG (reference sequence). The CDR3 has 12 residues. The germline V and J ends were trimmed by 8 bases and 3 bases, with 13 bases remaining between them.

Only one count was recorded for this clonotype. The chain recombines TRBV5-1 with TRBJ2-7; the D gene is possibly TRBD2 (5 bases). Trimming took 0 bases from V and 4 from J, leaving 11 bases between them. This CDR3 has 14 amino acids. Germline lookup yields CDR1 SGHRS and CDR2 YFSETQ. CDR3 loop: CASSLEGVMYEQYF. CDR3 nucleotide sequence: TGCGCCAGCAGCTTGGAGGGAGTGATGTACGAGCAGTACTTC.

V and J are TRBV6-2 or TRBV6-3 and TRBJ2-2, with D possibly matching TRBD1 (6 bases). Germline V gene sequence: CDR1 MNHEY, CDR2 SVGEGT. The CDR3 totals 17 residues. V gave up 4 bases and J gave up 3 bases, with 18 bases separating them. The CDR3 sequence: CASSSIKDRRYTGELFF. The CDR3 DNA sequence: TGTGCCAGCAGTTCGATTAAAGACAGGAGGTACACCGGGGAGCTGTTTTTT.

The V and J genes are TRBV9 and TRBJ2-7; D might be TRBD1 (7 bases). V dropped 0 bases and J dropped 6 bases, with 13 bases sitting between them. Germline CDR1 and CDR2: SGDLS and YYNGEE. This CDR3 is 14 amino acids long. The CDR3 protein is CASSVAAGGTEQYF. In nucleotides, the CDR3 is TGTGCCAGCAGCGTAGCGGCAGGGGGGACCGAGCAGTACTTC.

This clonotype was seen a handful of times. The chain couples TRBV6-5 to TRBJ2-7, with 9 nucleotides matching TRBD2. J lost 5 bases, V lost 0 bases, and 14 bases had no gene match. Germline V gives CDR1 MNHEY, CDR2 SVGAGI. This CDR3 is 18 amino acids long. Here the CDR3 reads CASSYSWAGWLAGNEQYF. CDR3 nucleotides: TGTGCCAGCAGTTACTCCTGGGCGGGGTGGCTAGCGGGAAACGAGCAGTACTTC.

The gene calls are TRBV6-1 and TRBJ2-3; D gene ambiguous. The CDR3 is 12 residues long. Germline CDR1 reads MNHNS; CDR2 reads SASEGT. The V end lost 6 bases, the J end lost 5 bases, and 9 bases lay between the germline ends. The CDR3 loop reads CASSPKEDTQYF. DNA of the CDR3: TGTGCCAGCAGCCCCAAGGAAGATACGCAGTATTTT.

Many counts were recorded for this clonotype. The gene calls are TRBV11-2 and TRBJ1-1; maybe TRBD1 (6 bases). The germline gives CDR1 SGHAT, CDR2 FQNNGV. The length of the CDR3 is 15 residues. The V gene lost 3 bases and the J gene lost 3 bases, with 14 bases spanning the gap. CDR3 in amino acids: CASSLGDTGYTEAFF. The CDR3 region has the DNA TGTGCCAGCAGCTTGGGGGACACTGGATACACTGAAGCTTTCTTT.

A few counts support this clonotype. This chain uses TRBV27 with TRBJ1-2, with D maybe TRBD1 (5 bases). CDR1 and CDR2 (germline): MNHEY, SMNVEV (reference sequence). The length of the CDR3 is 15 residues. V lost 1 base to trimming and J lost 0 bases, with 9 bases between them. CDR3 DNA sequence: TGTGCCAGCAGTTTATGGGGGGAAGCTAACTATGGCTACACCTTC. This encodes CASSLWGEANYGYTF.

This clonotype was detected only a few times. This chain connects TRBV12-3 or TRBV12-4 to TRBJ2-2, with D possibly TRBD2 on 5 matching bases. Trimming shortened V by 0 bases and J by 4 bases, and 9 bases separated the two germline ends. This CDR3 region has 15 residues. CDR3 sequence: CASSLAGEGTGELFF. Written as DNA, the CDR3 is TGTGCCAGCAGTTTAGCGGGAGAGGGCACCGGGGAGCTGTTTTTT.

This clonotype was found a few times. V is TRBV5-1 and J is TRBJ2-1; 14 bases map to TRBD2. V shed 4 bases and J 6 bases; nucleotides not matched to a gene: 9. The germline V gene encodes CDR1 SGHRS and CDR2 YFSETQ. This CDR3 comprises 17 residues. The CDR3 DNA reads TGCGCCAGCAGCGTCGGGACTAGCGGGAGACTTACCAATGAGCAGTTCTTC. Amino acids: CASSVGTSGRLTNEQFF.

This clonotype was detected only a few times. The chain uses TRBV3-1 and TRBJ2-7, with 12 bases fitting TRBD2. The CDR3 extends over 16 amino acids. From germline, CDR1 is LGHDT and CDR2 YNNKEL (reference sequence). Unmatched junction bases numbered 5, after V lost 1 base and J lost 4 bases. In nucleotides, the CDR3 is TGTGCCAGCAGCCAAGGAGTCCTAGCGGGAGGGTACGAGCAGTACTTC. Encoded protein: CASSQGVLAGGYEQYF.

This clonotype appeared many times. V is TRBV7-2 and J is TRBJ1-1; D is unclear. CDR3 length equals 14 residues. Germline V CDR1 and CDR2: SGHTA, FQGNSA. V was trimmed by 2 bases and J by 4 bases, leaving 11 bases between them. The CDR3 bases are TGTGCCAGCAGCTTATTCGGTAGAAGCACTGAAGCTTTCTTT. This codes for CASSLFGRSTEAFF.

This clonotype was detected many times. CDR3 in DNA: TGTGCCAGCCGGGCCGACAGGGGGATCGAGACCCAGTACTTC. It translates to CASRADRGIETQYF. V and J are TRBV28 and TRBJ2-5; 9 nucleotides align to TRBD1. Germline V lookup: CDR1 MDHEN, CDR2 SYDVKM. V lost 8 bases to trimming and J lost 5 bases; unmatched junction nucleotides: 9. This CDR3 region has 14 residues.

The rearrangement uses TRBV12-5 and TRBJ2-1, with a weak D call TRBD2 (6 bases). There are 12 residues in the CDR3. Deletions cut 6 bases from V and 5 bases from J, with 8 bases between. Germline-derived CDR1 and CDR2 are LGHNT and FRNRAP. For the CDR3, the DNA is TGTGCTAGTGGGTGGGGGGACAATGAGCAGTTCTTC. This sequence encodes CASGWGDNEQFF.